This T cell receptor (beta chain) was observed in a study of T cell responses to AZD1222 COVID-19 vaccine. This CDR3 is built from 13 residues. The germline V gene has CDR1 MNHEY and CDR2 SVGAGI. Between the trimmed V and J ends, which lost 5 bases and 5 bases, there was a span of 12 bases. Generated by immunoSEQ multiplex PCR, the TCRdb table keeps only in-frame clones and is missing some. Of 150,000 to 200,000 clones detected, approximately 91% appear once; the ten largest clones hold less than 1.5%. Sample: peripheral blood, taken 28 days after the second AZD1222 dose. This clonotype was obtained from an adult who received the AZD1222 COVID-19 vaccine. The V gene is TRBV6-5, the J gene TRBJ1-1, with D possibly being TRBD1 (5 bases). Written as DNA, the CDR3 is TGTGCCAGCAGTAGAATAGGGGAGACTGAAGCTTTCTTT. It is translated as CASSRIGETEAFF.